These 28 T cell receptor beta chains originate from one sample sequenced in a study of shared clonotypes between healthy human individuals. Naive CD8 isolation took CD45RO-negative cells positively selected for CCR7 and excluded terminally differentiated effector memory CD45RA+ cells. Generated by immunoSEQ multiplex PCR, the TCRdb table keeps only in-frame clones and is missing some. The sample shows about 1.9 million clones, around 95% of them seen only once. What was sequenced was naive CD8+ T cells from PBMCs. All receptors derive from a man aged 18 to 29 in good health. Some clones in this sample may be carry-over from other donors' samples.

The chain employs TRBV7-9 and TRBJ1-1; 7 bases fit TRBD1. Germline loops: CDR1 SEHNR, CDR2 FQNEAQ (reference sequence). V was clipped by 5 bases and J by 11 bases; unmatched bases: 8. There are 12 residues in the CDR3. The CDR3 protein is CASSGQAAGAFF. In nucleotides, the CDR3 is TGTGCCAGCAGCGGACAGGCGGCAGGGGCTTTCTTT.

The rearrangement joins TRBV28 to TRBJ2-3, with D maybe TRBD1 (6 bases). V was cut by 1 base and J by 0 bases, with 11 bases left in between. Germline CDR1 reads MDHEN; CDR2 reads SYDVKM. The CDR3 has 16 residues. The CDR3 DNA reads as TGTGCCAGCAGTTTATTTCCAGGGGCTAGCACAGATACGCAGTATTTT. Translation: CASSLFPGASTDTQYF.

In DNA form, the CDR3 reads TGTGCCAGCAGTGCCCGATTCGGAACTGGTGAGCAGTTCTTC. This translates into CASSARFGTGEQFF. This chain links TRBV6-4 with TRBJ2-1; no definite D call. Trimming shortened V by 4 bases and J by 9 bases, and 16 bases separated the two germline ends. Germline loops: CDR1 MRHNA, CDR2 SNTAGT. This CDR3 contains 14 residues.

This rearrangement joins TRBV5-5 to TRBJ1-2; D is undetermined. Looked up from germline, CDR1 is SGHKS and CDR2 is YYEKEE (reference sequence). V shed 2 bases and J shed 6 bases, with 14 bases lying between them. This CDR3 has 14 amino acids. This CDR3 is CASSFARLADGYTF. CDR3 DNA sequence: TGTGCCAGCAGCTTCGCCAGGTTAGCGGATGGCTACACCTTC.

This clone occurred once. V gene TRBV19 combines with J gene TRBJ2-7; possible D gene TRBD1, 6 bases. Germline V gene lookup returns CDR1 LNHDA and CDR2 SQIVND (reference sequence). Between the trimmed V and J ends, which lost 9 bases and 1 base, there was a span of 19 bases. This CDR3 has 15 amino acids. CDR3: CARPEGVKVSYEQYF. In DNA, the CDR3 is TGTGCCAGGCCCGAGGGGGTGAAAGTATCCTACGAGCAGTACTTC.

To note about this clone: Additional DNA sequences in this sample encode the identical CDR3. J is TRBJ2-3 and V is TRBV5-1, with 9 bases identical to TRBD2. The length of the CDR3 is 16 residues. V was clipped by 0 bases and J by 0 bases; unmatched bases: 2. Germline CDR1 and CDR2: SGHRS and YFSETQ. CDR3 nucleotide sequence: TGCGCCAGCAGCTTGGCTGCGGGAGGGAGCACAGATACGCAGTATTTT. The encoded protein is CASSLAAGGSTDTQYF.

The CDR3 region has the DNA TGTGCCAGCAGCAGGGGCGGACCGGCCACGCGCGAAAAACTGTTTTTT. It is translated as CASSRGGPATREKLFF. The chain links TRBV7-9 to TRBJ1-4; possible D gene TRBD1, 5 bases. Germline loops: CDR1 SEHNR, CDR2 FQNEAQ (reference sequence). The V end was cut by 5 bases, the J end by 8 bases, with 21 bases between. The CDR3 is 16 amino acids. Full variable domain (rest looked up from reference TRBV7-9 and TRBJ1-4): DTGVSQNPRHKITKRGQNVTFRCDPISEHNRLYWYRQTLGQGPEFLTYFQNEAQLEKSRLLSDRFSAERPKGSFSTLEIQRTEQGDSAMYLCASSRGGPATREKLFFGSGTQLSVL.

For this clone: This may be a read error: a much more frequent sequence differs by one nucleotide. This CDR3 is also generated by other DNA sequences in the sample. The chain combines TRBV28 with TRBJ2-7; no clear D gene. The CDR3 is 13 residues long. Germline V gene sequence: CDR1 MDHEN, CDR2 SYDVKM. V was clipped by 3 bases and J by 1 base, with 7 bases between them. The CDR3 nucleotides read TGTGCCAGCAGTTTCGGCAGATCCTACGAGCAGTACTTC. It encodes CASSFGRSYEQYF.

This sequence joins TRBV13 and TRBJ2-3; 7 nucleotides align to TRBD2. CDR1 and CDR2 from the germline V gene are PRHDT and FYEKMQ (reference sequence). Unmatched junction bases numbered 7, after V lost 1 base and J lost 0 bases. The CDR3 sequence is 17 residues long. CDR3 sequence (DNA): TGTGCCAGCAGCTTAGTGGCTAGCGGAAAAAGCACAGATACGCAGTATTTT. It codes for CASSLVASGKSTDTQYF.

This chain connects TRBV29-1 to TRBJ1-5; the D gene is possibly TRBD1 (5 bases). The CDR3 runs 16 residues. Per germline, CDR1 SQVTM and CDR2 ANQGSEA. The V and J ends lost 7 bases and 1 base respectively, with 20 bases between them. CDR3 protein: CSALGVPGTSNQPQHF. The DNA for the CDR3 is TGCAGCGCACTTGGGGTCCCAGGGACCAGCAATCAGCCCCAGCATTTT. The entire variable domain, with the rest obtained from reference TRBV29-1 and TRBJ1-5, is as follows: SAVISQKPSRDICQRGTSLTIQCQVDSQVTMMFWYRQQPGQSLTLIATANQGSEATYESGFVIDKFPISRPNLTFSTLTVSNMSPEDSSIYLCSALGVPGTSNQPQHFGDGTRLSIL.

This chain joins TRBV11-3 and TRBJ2-7; 7 bases match TRBD2. Looked up from germline, CDR1 is SGHNT and CDR2 is YENEEA. V trimming: 3 bases; J trimming: 2 bases; junction bases outside the gene matches: 7. CDR3 length: 15 residues. This CDR3 reads CASSLSGTTTYEQYF. CDR3 sequence (DNA): TGTGCCAGCAGCTTGTCCGGGACTACCACCTACGAGCAGTACTTC.

V gene TRBV29-1 combines with J gene TRBJ1-1; D perhaps matches TRBD1 (5 bases). From germline, CDR1 is SQVTM and CDR2 ANQGSEA. The V and J ends lost 2 bases and 4 bases respectively, with 11 bases between them. The CDR3 has 13 amino acids. DNA for the CDR3: TGCAGCGTTGAACGGGGCGAGGGCACTGAAGCTTTCTTT. This encodes CSVERGEGTEAFF. Together with reference TRBV29-1 and TRBJ1-1, the CDR3 gives the full variable domain: SAVISQKPSRDICQRGTSLTIQCQVDSQVTMMFWYRQQPGQSLTLIATANQGSEATYESGFVIDKFPISRPNLTFSTLTVSNMSPEDSSIYLCSVERGEGTEAFFGQGTRLTVV.

The chain carries TRBV7-9 and TRBJ2-3; TRBD2 matches at 12 bases. Germline V CDR1 and CDR2: SEHNR, FQNEAQ (reference sequence). The CDR3 length is 17 residues. Losses at the gene ends were 4 bases for V and 2 bases for J; bases not matched to a gene: 7. The CDR3 DNA reads as TGTGCCAGCAGCTCCCATCTAGCGGGAGGGATCACAGATACGCAGTATTTT. Translation gives CASSSHLAGGITDTQYF.

A note on this clone: A much more abundant neighbour one base away suggests this may be a read error. The sample contains more than one DNA sequence encoding this CDR3. The chain uses TRBV9 and TRBJ2-7; D call uncertain. V lost 2 bases, J lost 0 bases, and 0 bases lay in between. The CDR3 is made up of 11 amino acids. Germline CDR1 SGDLS, CDR2 YYNGEE. The CDR3 sequence: CASSVSYEQYF. DNA of the CDR3: TGTGCCAGCAGCGTCTCCTACGAGCAGTACTTC.

The chain combines TRBV6-1 with TRBJ1-5; 7 nucleotides align to TRBD1. The CDR3 sequence is 16 residues long. Germline lookup yields CDR1 MNHNS and CDR2 SASEGT. The junction had 10 bases not matched to a gene; V was cut back by 4 bases and J by 4 bases. The CDR3 nucleotides are TGTGCCAGCAGTGTTAGCTACAGGGGCCTGAATCAGCCCCAGCATTTT. Encoded protein: CASSVSYRGLNQPQHF.

V gene TRBV12-5 combines with J gene TRBJ2-5; TRBD1 or TRBD2 may be the D gene (5 bases each). This CDR3 has 14 amino acids. Germline V gives CDR1 LGHNT, CDR2 FRNRAP. With 7 bases removed from V and 5 bases from J, the gap between germline ends came to 17 bases. In DNA, the CDR3 is TGTGCTAGTGCCGAGGGACGGGGAAGCGAGACCCAGTACTTC. Its translation: CASAEGRGSETQYF.

The chain combines TRBV11-2 with TRBJ2-2; 10 bases map to TRBD2. The CDR3 covers 18 residues. With 5 bases clipped from V and 1 base from J, the junction kept 10 bases outside the gene matches. Per the germline V gene, CDR1 is SGHAT and CDR2 is FQNNGV. The CDR3 here is CASSVGLLAGGNTGELFF. CDR3 in DNA: TGTGCCAGCAGCGTAGGCCTCTTAGCGGGAGGGAACACCGGGGAGCTGTTTTTT.

The chain carries TRBV11-2 and TRBJ1-1; D is possibly TRBD1 (6 bases). Germline CDR1 is SGHAT and CDR2 is FQNNGV. With 0 bases removed from V and 3 bases from J, the gap between germline ends came to 11 bases. This CDR3 spans 15 amino acids. The chain's CDR3 is CASSLDMGAYTEAFF. CDR3 sequence (DNA): TGTGCCAGCAGCTTAGATATGGGGGCTTACACTGAAGCTTTCTTT.

The J gene is TRBJ2-2, the V gene TRBV7-6; TRBD2 agrees at 8 bases. V lost 10 bases and J lost 0; bases outside the gene matches: 10. The germline CDR1 and CDR2 sequences are SGHVS and FNYEAQ. This CDR3 is built from 16 residues. The CDR3 protein is CATPRIAGSNTGELFF. The CDR3 DNA reads as TGTGCCACCCCGCGAATAGCGGGATCGAACACCGGGGAGCTGTTTTTT.

A single count supports this clone. The sample carries other DNA sequences with the same CDR3. This sequence joins TRBV19 and TRBJ1-5; D ambiguous. The germline V gene has CDR1 LNHDA and CDR2 SQIVND (reference sequence). The CDR3 length is 14 residues. The V end lost 2 bases, the J end lost 4 bases, and 9 bases lay between the germline ends. The CDR3: CASSIRTLNQPQHF. CDR3 sequence (DNA): TGTGCCAGTAGTATAAGAACATTGAATCAGCCCCAGCATTTT.

The chain uses TRBV18 and TRBJ1-1; tentative D call: TRBD1 (6 bases). Germline V CDR1 and CDR2: KGHSH, LQKENI. The CDR3 has 15 residues. V was pared by 0 bases and J by 5 bases, with 13 bases between. For the CDR3, the DNA is TGTGCCAGCTCACCACCGGGACACCCGGGGACTGAAGCTTTCTTT. It translates to CASSPPGHPGTEAFF. Using reference TRBV18 and TRBJ1-1 for the parts outside the CDR3, the full variable domain is NAGVMQNPRHLVRRRGQEARLRCSPMKGHSHVYWYRQLPEEGLKFMVYLQKENIIDESGMPKERFSAEFPKEGPSILRIQQVVRGDSAAYFCASSPPGHPGTEAFFGQGTRLTVV.

The rearrangement uses TRBV4-2 and TRBJ1-1; no clear D. Trimming took 3 bases from V and 1 from J, leaving 18 bases between them. From germline, CDR1 is LGHNA and CDR2 YNFKEQ. This CDR3 has 17 residues. The CDR3 region has the DNA TGTGCCAGCAGCCAGGGCGGCGGGCGCGGGAGGAACACTGAAGCTTTCTTT. This sequence encodes CASSQGGGRGRNTEAFF.

The J gene is TRBJ2-5, the V gene TRBV7-9; 7 positions match TRBD1. This CDR3 contains 14 residues. V lost 4 bases and J lost 3; bases outside the gene matches: 5. Germline CDR1 is SEHNR and CDR2 is FQNEAQ (reference sequence). CDR3 nucleotides: TGTGCCAGCAGCTCACCAGGACAGGAAGAGACCCAGTACTTC. Its translation: CASSSPGQEETQYF.

The chain combines TRBV27 with TRBJ2-7; D may be TRBD2 (6 bases). V was trimmed by 6 bases and J by 10 bases, leaving 19 bases between them. Germline CDR1 reads MNHEY; CDR2 reads SMNVEV (reference sequence). The CDR3 covers 13 residues. DNA of the CDR3: TGTGCCAGCAGCTCACTGTTAGCGGAAACCCAGTACTTC. This gives the protein CASSSLLAETQYF.

The rearrangement links TRBV7-9 to TRBJ2-1, with D perhaps TRBD2 (5 bases). The V gene lost 5 bases and the J gene lost 2 bases, with 19 bases spanning the gap. This CDR3 is built from 17 residues. Looked up from germline, CDR1 is SEHNR and CDR2 is FQNEAQ (reference sequence). CDR3 in DNA: TGTGCCAGCAGCCTAGGGTGGGAGCTAGACGCCTACAATGAGCAGTTCTTC. The encoded protein is CASSLGWELDAYNEQFF.

The sample holds one count of this clone. The chain is built from TRBV13 and TRBJ2-7; D is possibly TRBD1 (8 bases). Germline assignment: CDR1 PRHDT and CDR2 FYEKMQ (reference sequence). This CDR3 region has 15 residues. The V gene lost 7 bases and the J gene lost 0 bases, with 16 bases spanning the gap. Here the CDR3 reads CASTAGGGGSYEQYF. CDR3 in DNA: TGTGCCAGCACCGCAGGGGGCGGGGGCTCCTACGAGCAGTACTTC.

There are a few counts of this clone. The chain recombines TRBV30 with TRBJ1-4, with D tentatively TRBD1 (5 bases). From germline, CDR1 is GTSNPN and CDR2 SVGIG (reference sequence). The CDR3 covers 13 residues. V lost 3 bases to trimming and J lost 8 bases, with 13 bases between them. CDR3 DNA sequence: TGTGCCTGGAGAGTCCAGGGTGGGGAAAAACTGTTTTTT. It is translated as CAWRVQGGEKLFF.

This chain links TRBV5-4 with TRBJ2-6; D not resolved. V lost 0 bases and J lost 0, with 13 bases in between. Germline V gives CDR1 SGHNT, CDR2 YYREEE (reference sequence). The CDR3 totals 18 residues. The CDR3 reads CASSLDPPTSSGANVLTF. The CDR3 DNA follows: TGTGCCAGCAGCTTGGATCCGCCCACCAGCTCTGGGGCCAACGTCCTGACTTTC.